This T cell receptor beta chain was documented in a study of regulatory T cells in long-lasting Graves disease. Study observations and caveats: Comparison showed that persistent patients shared more public clonotypes (about 2,600) than new patients (966).

Ten or more counts support this clonotype. Its matching antigen is unknown. Time point reported: newly diagnosed GD, antithyroid drugs for less than 3 months. Isolated PBMC RNA provided the starting material for the TCR library. It was by American Thyroid Association guidelines that Graves' disease was diagnosed. The patients were drawn from one endocrinology department in Xi'an, China. Arm-PCR of CDR3 regions with iRepertoire HTBI primers generated TCR beta libraries. TCRdb reprocessed the multiplex PCR reads via MiXCR and lists one record per CDR3 protein. The sample includes roughly 220,000 distinct CDR3 sequences, around 16% of them seen just once. Source: peripheral blood mononuclear cells (PBMCs), taken at new diagnosis, from a patient treated with antithyroid drugs. The origin of this receptor is a female donor with Graves disease.

The CDR3 sequence is CASSLDASESSYEQYF. The DNA for the CDR3 is TGTGCCAGCAGCTTAGACGCTAGCGAGAGCTCCTACGAGCAGTACTTC. The chain has TRBV7-2 and TRBJ2-7, with a tentative D call TRBD2 (6 bases). CDR3 length: 16 residues. Germline V CDR1 and CDR2: SGHTA, FQGNSA. V was pared by 1 base and J by 0 bases, with 13 bases between.